Each of the 5 T cell receptor beta chains below was sequenced from the same sample in a study of human T cells and chemical hapten exposure. Each CDR3 protein is one row after TCRdb ran MiXCR on the RACE reads. The sample records under 130,000 distinct CDR3 sequences, around 10% being singletons. Time point described: patch test 1, 2 weeks after DPC sensitization. Treatment in this sample: therapeutic diphenylcyclopropenone sensitization with weekly scalp DPC. Sequenced here: whole blood, sampled in connection with sensitization to the hapten diphenylcyclopropenone (DPC). These receptors were collected from a woman aged 40 to 55 with alopecia areata. Some clones in this sample may be carry-over from other donors' samples.

This clonotype was seen a single time. The CDR3 reads CASSSQGYTGELFF. CDR3 in DNA: TGTGCCAGCAGCTCGCAGGGGTACACCGGGGAGCTGTTTTTT. The chain links TRBV7-8 to TRBJ2-2, with D perhaps matching TRBD1 (6 bases). The CDR3 length is 14 residues. The ends were cut back, 4 bases at V and 3 bases at J, with 9 bases in the middle. CDR1 is SGHVS and CDR2 is FQNEAQ in the germline V gene. Together with reference TRBV7-8 and TRBJ2-2, the CDR3 gives the full variable domain: GAGVSQSPRYKVAKRGQDVALRCDPISGHVSLFWYQQALGQGPEFLTYFQNEAQLDKSGLPSDRFFAERPEGSVSTLKIQRTQQEDSAVYLCASSSQGYTGELFFGEGSRLTVL.

This clonotype was recorded at least ten times. This chain links TRBV12-3 or TRBV12-4 with TRBJ2-1; D gene unclear. The CDR3 is made up of 14 amino acids. The ends were cut back, 3 bases at V and 3 bases at J, with 9 bases in the middle. The CDR3 DNA reads TGTGCCAGCAGTTTCGGATACCTCTACAATGAGCAGTTCTTC. Its protein is CASSFGYLYNEQFF.

This clonotype appeared a few times. This chain links TRBV21-1 with TRBJ2-2. TRBV21-1 is assigned pseudogene status. This CDR3 has 16 residues. CDR3 sequence reads: CASSDLRLPNTGELFF. CDR3 bases: TGTGCCAGCAGCGACTTACGTCTGCCGAACACCGGGGAGCTGTTTTTT.

This clonotype occurred a few times. The CDR3 spells CASSSQGGDNYGYTF. The CDR3 bases are TGTGCCAGCAGTTCCCAAGGGGGCGATAACTATGGCTACACCTTC. V usage is TRBV6-5 and J usage is TRBJ1-2; 7 nucleotides align to TRBD1. J gave up 1 base and V 4 bases, and 6 bases lay outside the gene matches. CDR3 length: 15 amino acids. Germline CDR1 and CDR2: MNHEY and SVGAGI.

This chain uses TRBV18 with TRBJ1-6, with D tentatively TRBD1 (6 bases). The CDR3 length is 14 residues. Looked up from germline, CDR1 is KGHSH and CDR2 is LQKENI. Trimming shortened V by 1 base and J by 7 bases, and 8 bases separated the two germline ends. CDR3 amino acids: CASSPQQGNSPLHF. As DNA, the CDR3 is TGTGCCAGCTCACCACAACAGGGAAATTCACCCCTCCACTTT. The entire variable domain, with the rest obtained from reference TRBV18 and TRBJ1-6, is as follows: NAGVMQNPRHLVRRRGQEARLRCSPMKGHSHVYWYRQLPEEGLKFMVYLQKENIIDESGMPKERFSAEFPKEGPSILRIQQVVRGDSAAYFCASSPQQGNSPLHFGNGTRLTVT.